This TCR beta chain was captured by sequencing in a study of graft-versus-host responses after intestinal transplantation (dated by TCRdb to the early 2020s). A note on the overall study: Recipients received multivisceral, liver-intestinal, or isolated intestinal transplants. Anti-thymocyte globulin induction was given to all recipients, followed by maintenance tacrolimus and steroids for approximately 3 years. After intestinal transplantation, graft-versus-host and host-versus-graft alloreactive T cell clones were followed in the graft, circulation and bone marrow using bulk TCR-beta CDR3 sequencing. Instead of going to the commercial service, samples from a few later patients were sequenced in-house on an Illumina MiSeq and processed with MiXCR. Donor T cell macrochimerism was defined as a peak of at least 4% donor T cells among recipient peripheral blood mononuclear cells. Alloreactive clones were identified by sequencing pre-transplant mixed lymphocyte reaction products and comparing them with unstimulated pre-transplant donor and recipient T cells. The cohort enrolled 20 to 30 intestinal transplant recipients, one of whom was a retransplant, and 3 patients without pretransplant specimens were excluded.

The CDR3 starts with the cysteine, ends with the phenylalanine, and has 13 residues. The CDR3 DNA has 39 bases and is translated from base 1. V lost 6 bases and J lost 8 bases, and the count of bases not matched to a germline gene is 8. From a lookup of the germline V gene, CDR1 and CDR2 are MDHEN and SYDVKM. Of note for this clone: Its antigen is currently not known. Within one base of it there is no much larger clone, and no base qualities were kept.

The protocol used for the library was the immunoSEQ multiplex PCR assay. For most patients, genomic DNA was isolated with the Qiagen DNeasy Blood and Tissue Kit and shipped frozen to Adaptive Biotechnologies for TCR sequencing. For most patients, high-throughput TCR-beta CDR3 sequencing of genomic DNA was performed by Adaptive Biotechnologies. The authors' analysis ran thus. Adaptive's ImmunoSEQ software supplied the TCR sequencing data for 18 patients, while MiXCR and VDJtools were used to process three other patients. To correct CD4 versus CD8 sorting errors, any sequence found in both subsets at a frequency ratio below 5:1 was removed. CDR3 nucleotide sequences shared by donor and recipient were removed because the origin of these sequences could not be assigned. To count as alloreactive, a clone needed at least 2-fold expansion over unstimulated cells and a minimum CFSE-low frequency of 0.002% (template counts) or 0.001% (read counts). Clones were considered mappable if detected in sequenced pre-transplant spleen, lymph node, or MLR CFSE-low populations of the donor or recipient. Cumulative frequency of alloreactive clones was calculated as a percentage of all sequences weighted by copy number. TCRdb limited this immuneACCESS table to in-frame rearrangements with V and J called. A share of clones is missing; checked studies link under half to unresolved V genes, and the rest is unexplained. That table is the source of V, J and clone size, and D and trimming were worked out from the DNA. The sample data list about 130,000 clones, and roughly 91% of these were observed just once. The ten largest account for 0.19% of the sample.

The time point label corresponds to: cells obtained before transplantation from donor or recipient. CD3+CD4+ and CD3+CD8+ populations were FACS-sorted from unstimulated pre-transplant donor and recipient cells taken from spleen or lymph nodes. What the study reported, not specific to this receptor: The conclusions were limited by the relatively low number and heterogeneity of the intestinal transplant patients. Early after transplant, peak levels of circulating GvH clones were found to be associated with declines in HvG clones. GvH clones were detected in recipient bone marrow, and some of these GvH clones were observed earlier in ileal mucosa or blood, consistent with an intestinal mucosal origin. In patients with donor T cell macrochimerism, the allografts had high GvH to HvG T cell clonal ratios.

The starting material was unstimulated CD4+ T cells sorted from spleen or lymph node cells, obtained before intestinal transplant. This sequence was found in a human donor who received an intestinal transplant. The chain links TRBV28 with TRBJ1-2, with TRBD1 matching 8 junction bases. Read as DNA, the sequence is TGTGCCAGCAGGCAGCAGGGGGCAGACGGCTACACCTTC. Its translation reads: CASRQQGADGYTF.